This T cell receptor beta chain emerged from a study of vaccination and CD4 T cells after COVID-19. Study summary: Overlapping spike peptides served as the stimulus for the cells. These peptides came from SARS-CoV-2 and from the common cold coronaviruses HCoV-NL63, HCoV-OC43 and HCoV-229E.

The treatment is: roughly 10-day PBMC culture with coronavirus spike peptide pools or control peptides (ViraFEST assay). Antigen-specific T cell expansion with peptide pools preceded TCR sequencing in the ViraFEST approach. Study-wide results and caveats: Investigators enrolled relatively few convalescent patients and included no early post-infection timepoints.

As regards this clonotype: No antigen is known for it.

Sequencing of cultured CD4+ T cell DNA used the Oncomine TCR Beta short-read assay. Genomic DNA was drawn out of CD4+ T cells grown in culture. TCRdb ran MiXCR on the PCR reads and lists one entry per CDR3 protein. The sample holds fewer than 25,000 distinct CDR3 sequences, approximately 40% seen once. This CDR3 is 15 amino acids long. V dropped 1 base and J dropped 3 bases, with 13 bases sitting between them. Germline-derived CDR1 and CDR2 are SGHAT and FQNNGV. The chain couples TRBV11-2 to TRBJ2-7; maybe TRBD1 (5 bases). The specimen was cultured CD4+ T cells from blood. The clonotype originates from a human donor with COVID-19. CDR3 region: CASSLGQTLGYEQYF. CDR3 bases: TGTGCCAGCAGCTTAGGACAGACCTTAGGCTACGAGCAGTACTTC.